A single sample is the source of the 18 T cell receptor beta chains below, sequenced in a study of blood T cell repertoires in COVID-19. Profiling relied on immunoSEQ multiplex PCR, and the TCRdb table lists in-frame clones only, not all of them. The sample carries 300,000 or so clones, 90% recorded once. Sequenced input: peripheral blood. These receptor sequences come from a woman younger than 45 with COVID-19, enrolled during active disease.

The chain couples TRBV3-1 (or the pseudogene TRBV3-2) to TRBJ1-2, with a tentative D call TRBD1 (5 bases). Deletions cut 7 bases from V and 4 bases from J, with 16 bases between. Germline lookup yields CDR1 LGHDT and CDR2 YNNKEL (reference sequence). The length of the CDR3 is 14 residues. Here the CDR3 reads CASTLGGAVYGYTF. CDR3 coding DNA: TGTGCCAGCACCTTAGGAGGGGCGGTCTATGGCTACACCTTC.

The rearrangement joins TRBV2 to TRBJ1-3, with a possible D match to TRBD1 (6 bases). The CDR3 spans 16 residues. Trimming pared 6 bases from V and 4 bases from J, leaving 19 bases between. Germline CDR1 reads SNHLY; CDR2 reads FYNNEI. CDR3 DNA: TGTGCCAGCAGCGATCAGTATCTGGACAGCGGAAACACCATATATTTT. Translated, it gives CASSDQYLDSGNTIYF.

V and J are TRBV4-1 and TRBJ2-7; D might be TRBD2 (5 bases). Trimming pared 1 base from V and 7 bases from J, leaving 11 bases between. Germline assignment: CDR1 MGHRA and CDR2 YSYEKL. This CDR3 has 13 amino acids. The CDR3 DNA follows: TGCGCCAGCAGCCAAGCCCCGGGATATGAGCAGTACTTC. Protein sequence: CASSQAPGYEQYF.

This chain links TRBV6-2 or TRBV6-3 with TRBJ1-5; 10 bases match TRBD1. The germline V gene encodes CDR1 MNHEY and CDR2 SVGEGT. The CDR3 length is 17 residues. V was clipped by 0 bases and J by 7 bases; unmatched bases: 9. The CDR3 DNA is TGTGCCAGCAGTTACTCTCCGGGACAGGGGACTTGGCAGCCCCAGCATTTT. Encoded protein: CASSYSPGQGTWQPQHF.

This chain connects TRBV4-1 to TRBJ2-7; no reliable D call. V was shortened by 3 bases and J by 7 bases, with 13 bases between the two germline ends. This CDR3 comprises 13 residues. Germline V CDR1 and CDR2: MGHRA, YSYEKL. The CDR3 spells CASSQESGVEQYF. CDR3 sequence (DNA): TGCGCCAGCAGCCAGGAGTCGGGTGTGGAGCAGTACTTC.

This rearrangement joins TRBV6-2 or TRBV6-3 to TRBJ2-7, with D uncertain. The CDR3 loop spans 18 amino acids. Germline CDR1 reads MNHEY; CDR2 reads SVGEGT. Trimming left V 0 bases short and J 0 bases short, with 18 bases between. The CDR3 is CASSYSLSPAPSSYEQYF. CDR3 nucleotides: TGTGCCAGCAGTTACTCTCTAAGTCCAGCGCCGAGCTCCTACGAGCAGTACTTC.

V usage is TRBV18 and J usage is TRBJ2-7; 8 positions match TRBD1. Trimming removed 4 bases from V and 4 bases from J; junction bases left unmatched: 9. CDR1 is KGHSH and CDR2 is LQKENI in the germline V gene. The CDR3 length is 15 residues. The CDR3 is CASSRTGRTLYEQYF. The CDR3 bases are TGTGCCAGCTCACGGACAGGGCGGACCCTATACGAGCAGTACTTC.

The chain is built from TRBV5-4 and TRBJ1-1; tentatively, D is TRBD1 (5 bases). CDR1 and CDR2 from the germline V gene are SGHNT and YYREEE (reference sequence). CDR3 length equals 15 residues. Trimming shortened V by 3 bases and J by 4 bases, and 16 bases separated the two germline ends. The chain's CDR3 is CASSSMTATFTEAFF. The CDR3 nucleotides read TGTGCCAGCAGCTCCATGACAGCTACCTTCACTGAAGCTTTCTTT.

The rearrangement uses TRBV7-9 and TRBJ2-7; 9 nucleotides line up with TRBD2. CDR1 SEHNR and CDR2 FQNEAQ come from the germline V gene (reference sequence). The length of the CDR3 is 13 residues. Unmatched junction bases numbered 6, after V lost 5 bases and J lost 7 bases. The CDR3 nucleotides read TGTGCCAGCAGCAATAGCGGGAGCGTTGAGCAGTACTTC. Its protein product is CASSNSGSVEQYF.

The chain joins TRBV5-1 to TRBJ2-4; no firm D call. Looked up from germline, CDR1 is SGHRS and CDR2 is YFSETQ. With 0 bases removed from V and 1 base from J, the gap between germline ends came to 11 bases. The CDR3 is made up of 16 amino acids. CDR3 loop: CASSLGGDAAKNIQYF. CDR3 nucleotides: TGCGCCAGCAGCTTGGGAGGAGATGCGGCCAAAAACATTCAGTACTTC.

The chain combines TRBV25-1 with TRBJ2-3, with a possible D match to TRBD2 (6 bases). Germline V gene sequence: CDR1 MGHDK, CDR2 SYGVNS. V was clipped by 9 bases and J by 0 bases, with 13 bases between them. The CDR3 totals 14 residues. This chain's CDR3 is CARGGLPSTDTQYF. The CDR3 region has the DNA TGTGCCAGGGGAGGACTCCCTAGCACAGATACGCAGTATTTT. The full variable domain, with the rest looked up from reference TRBV25-1 and TRBJ2-3, is EADIYQTPRYLVIGTGKKITLECSQTMGHDKMYWYQQDPGMELHLIHYSYGVNSTEKGDLSSESTVSRIRTEHFPLTLESARPSHTSQYLCARGGLPSTDTQYFGPGTRLTVL.

In nucleotides, the CDR3 is TGTGCCAGCAGTTCTAGCCCCGGACTAGCGGGAAGAGAGCAGTACTTC. This translates into CASSSSPGLAGREQYF. The chain is built from TRBV27 and TRBJ2-7; 12 bases are shared with TRBD2. Germline V gives CDR1 MNHEY, CDR2 SMNVEV (reference sequence). Losses at the gene ends were 4 bases for V and 7 bases for J; bases not matched to a gene: 11. The CDR3 has 16 residues.

This chain uses TRBV3-1 (or the pseudogene TRBV3-2) with TRBJ2-7; 13 bases map to TRBD2. The J segment lost 3 bases and the V segment lost 3 bases, leaving 5 bases of the junction unmatched. Germline V gene lookup returns CDR1 LGHDT and CDR2 YNNKEL (reference sequence). CDR3 size: 16 residues. The CDR3 DNA sequence: TGTGCCAGCAGCCAGGGACTAGCGGGAAACAACTACGAGCAGTACTTC. Its protein is CASSQGLAGNNYEQYF.

The V and J genes are TRBV28 and TRBJ2-2; D is perhaps TRBD1 (6 bases). CDR3 length: 17 amino acids. Germline V gene data show CDR1 as MDHEN and CDR2 as SYDVKM. Trimming stripped 3 bases from V and 0 bases from J, with 14 bases between. The CDR3 region is CASSFPTGTTNTGELFF. The CDR3 DNA reads TGTGCCAGCAGTTTCCCAACCGGGACAACGAACACCGGGGAGCTGTTTTTT.

Here the CDR3 reads CASSGPREGIDTQYF. CDR3 nucleotide sequence: TGTGCCAGTAGCGGACCCCGGGAGGGAATAGATACGCAGTATTTT. V is TRBV19 and J is TRBJ2-3, with 8 bases lining up with TRBD2. The CDR3 is made up of 15 amino acids. The germline V gene encodes CDR1 LNHDA and CDR2 SQIVND (reference sequence). The ends lost 6 bases at V and 5 bases at J; junction bases unmatched: 10.

The chain joins TRBV5-1 to TRBJ2-1; 10 bases are a match to TRBD2. V lost 0 bases to trimming and J lost 5 bases; unmatched junction nucleotides: 8. Looked up from germline, CDR1 is SGHRS and CDR2 is YFSETQ. The CDR3 is 17 residues long. In nucleotides, the CDR3 is TGCGCCAGCAGCTTGGTCGTTAGCGGGGGGTGGAACAATGAGCAGTTCTTC. The encoded protein is CASSLVVSGGWNNEQFF.

The rearrangement uses TRBV28 and TRBJ1-3, with a tentative D call TRBD1 (6 bases). Germline V gene lookup returns CDR1 MDHEN and CDR2 SYDVKM. The CDR3 covers 14 residues. Trimming pared 5 bases from V and 0 bases from J, leaving 8 bases between. CDR3 amino acids: CASSRQVSGNTIYF. In DNA, the CDR3 is TGTGCCAGCAGTAGACAGGTCTCTGGAAACACCATATATTTT.

This chain connects TRBV19 to TRBJ2-2; D perhaps matches TRBD1 (5 bases). The germline gives CDR1 LNHDA, CDR2 SQIVND (reference sequence). The CDR3 runs to 14 residues. The germline V and J ends were trimmed by 6 bases and 7 bases, with 15 bases remaining between them. The CDR3 DNA reads TGTGCCAGTAGGACTCAGGGATCCGGCGGGGAGCTGTTTTTT. This encodes CASRTQGSGGELFF.